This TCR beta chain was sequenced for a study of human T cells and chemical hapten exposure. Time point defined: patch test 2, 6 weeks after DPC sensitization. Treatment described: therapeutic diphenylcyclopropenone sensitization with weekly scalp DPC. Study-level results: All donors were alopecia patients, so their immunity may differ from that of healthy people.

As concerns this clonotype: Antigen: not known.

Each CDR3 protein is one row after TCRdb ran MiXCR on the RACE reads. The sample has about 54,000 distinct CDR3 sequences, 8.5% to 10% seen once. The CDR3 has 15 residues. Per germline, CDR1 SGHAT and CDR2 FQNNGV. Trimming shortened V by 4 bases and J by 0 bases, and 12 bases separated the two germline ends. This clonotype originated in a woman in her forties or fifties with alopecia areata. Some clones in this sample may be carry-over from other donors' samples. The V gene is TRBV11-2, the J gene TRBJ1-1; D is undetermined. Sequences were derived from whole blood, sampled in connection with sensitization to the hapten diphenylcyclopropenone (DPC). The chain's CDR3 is CASSSLKRMNTEAFF. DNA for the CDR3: TGTGCCAGCAGCTCCCTTAAACGGATGAACACTGAAGCTTTCTTT.